The next 15 T cell receptor beta chains were all read from a single sample in a study of blood T cell repertoires in COVID-19 (dated by TCRdb to 2019 to 2021). The library relied on the immunoSEQ multiplex PCR assay. Imported from immuneACCESS, the table was reduced by TCRdb to in-frame sequences with V and J called. These copies leave out some clones; in studies compared against another copy, an unresolved V gene accounts for under half, and the cause of the remainder is not known. Recorded for this sample are 360,000 or so clones; roughly 80% of them occurred a single time. The ten biggest clones cover 5% to 6% of the sample. The sequencing sample was made of PBMCs or T cells enriched from blood (not recorded which). These receptors came from a woman aged 45-60 years who had recovered from COVID-19.

Points on this clone: A junction boundary mismatches the germline segment, possibly from a read error. The chain recombines TRBV2 with TRBJ2-7; D is possibly TRBD1 (6 bases). The CDR3 contains 11 residues. The germline gives CDR1 SNHLY, CDR2 FYNNEI. The CDR3 region is CASRDEPGHFF. The DNA for the CDR3 is TGTGCCAGCAGGGACGAACCGGGACATTTCTTC.

This clone was recorded only once. This sequence joins TRBV19 and TRBJ1-1; 9 bases are a match to TRBD1. Trimming removed 7 bases from V and 6 bases from J; junction bases left unmatched: 6. The CDR3 has 13 amino acids. Per germline, CDR1 LNHDA and CDR2 SQIVND (reference sequence). The CDR3 DNA is TGTGCCAGTAAGACACAGGGGGCCCCTGAAGCTTTCTTT. It yields the protein CASKTQGAPEAFF.

The rearrangement uses TRBV7-2 and TRBJ2-2; 9 bases fit TRBD2. CDR1 is SGHTA and CDR2 is FQGNSA in the germline V gene. The length of the CDR3 is 17 residues. The V segment lost 5 bases and the J segment 5 bases; nucleotides outside the gene matches: 12. CDR3 loop: CASSTALDSGSTGELFF. CDR3 DNA: TGTGCCAGCAGCACGGCGTTGGATAGCGGGAGTACCGGGGAGCTGTTTTTT.

This clone was observed at least ten times. V gene TRBV6-5 combines with J gene TRBJ1-2, with a tentative D call TRBD1 (6 bases). The ends were cut back, 7 bases at V and 4 bases at J, with 13 bases in the middle. Germline lookup yields CDR1 MNHEY and CDR2 SVGAGI. The CDR3 covers 13 residues. The CDR3, as DNA: TGTGCCAGCATGGGGGCGACCGGCTATGGCTACACCTTC. Translation gives CASMGATGYGYTF.

V usage is TRBV5-5 and J usage is TRBJ1-4; TRBD1 matches 9 bases. Looked up from germline, CDR1 is SGHKS and CDR2 is YYEKEE (reference sequence). This CDR3 has 14 amino acids. V shed 4 bases, J shed 8 bases, and the junction held 6 bases outside the gene matches. The CDR3 region has the DNA TGTGCCAGCAGCCTGGGACAGGGTGGGGAAAAACTGTTTTTT. It translates to CASSLGQGGEKLFF.

This chain links TRBV25-1 with TRBJ1-3; D call uncertain. The CDR3 sequence is 14 residues long. V was trimmed by 5 bases and J by 0 bases, leaving 8 bases between them. CDR1 is MGHDK and CDR2 is SYGVNS in the germline V gene. CDR3 residues: CASSSVPSGNTIYF. The CDR3 coding sequence is TGTGCCAGCAGTAGCGTTCCCTCTGGAAACACCATATATTTT.

This chain joins TRBV6-5 and TRBJ1-3; D remains unclear. The CDR3 has 11 amino acids. CDR1 MNHEY and CDR2 SVGAGI come from the germline V gene. The germline V and J ends were trimmed by 6 bases and 8 bases, with 8 bases remaining between them. CDR3 DNA: TGTGCCAGCAGCGGGTGGGACACCATATATTTT. Translating gives CASSGWDTIYF.

The CDR3 protein is CASSLNTGELFF. For the CDR3, the DNA is TGTGCCAGCAGCCTAAACACCGGGGAGCTGTTTTTT. This chain connects TRBV11-3 to TRBJ2-2; D gene ambiguous. The CDR3 loop spans 12 amino acids. The germline V and J ends were trimmed by 5 bases and 2 bases, with 3 bases remaining between them. The germline CDR1 and CDR2 sequences are SGHNT and YENEEA. The full variable domain, with the rest looked up from reference TRBV11-3 and TRBJ2-2, is EAGVVQSPRYKIIEKKQPVAFWCNPISGHNTLYWYLQNLGQGPELLIRYENEEAVDDSQLPKDRFSAERLKGVDSTLKIQPAELGDSAVYLCASSLNTGELFFGEGSRLTVL.

A word on this clone: In the same sample, other DNA sequences code for this CDR3. The rearrangement uses TRBV30 and TRBJ2-7; D unclear. Deletions cut 0 bases from V and 3 bases from J, with 6 bases between. There are 12 residues in the CDR3. The germline V gene has CDR1 GTSNPN and CDR2 SVGIG (reference sequence). CDR3 coding DNA: TGTGCCTGGAGTGTAGCAGGCTACGAGCAGTACTTC. It is translated as CAWSVAGYEQYF. Using reference TRBV30 and TRBJ2-7 for the parts outside the CDR3, the full variable domain is SQTIHQWPATLVQPVGSPLSLECTVEGTSNPNLYWYRQAAGRGLQLLFYSVGIGQISSEVPQNLSASRPQDRQFILSSKKLLLSDSGFYLCAWSVAGYEQYFGPGTRLTVT.

The rearrangement uses TRBV7-9 and TRBJ1-2, with 10 bases that match TRBD1. This CDR3 region has 15 residues. Germline V gene sequence: CDR1 SEHNR, CDR2 FQNEAQ (reference sequence). Trimming removed 5 bases from V and 6 bases from J; junction bases left unmatched: 9. The CDR3 sequence is CASSAADRGINGYTF. The CDR3 DNA reads as TGTGCCAGCAGCGCCGCGGACAGGGGGATCAATGGCTACACCTTC.

This sequence joins TRBV18 and TRBJ1-2; D is perhaps TRBD1 (5 bases). The length of the CDR3 is 13 residues. The V end lost 2 bases, the J end lost 6 bases, and 10 bases lay between the germline ends. The germline V gene has CDR1 KGHSH and CDR2 LQKENI. The CDR3 here is CASSPKSRDGYTF. The CDR3 DNA reads TGTGCCAGCTCACCAAAATCCAGGGATGGCTACACCTTC.

This clone was seen once. The CDR3 is CASSLRAGEPYEQYF. CDR3 DNA: TGTGCCAGCAGCTTAAGGGCAGGGGAACCATACGAGCAGTACTTC. The chain links TRBV7-2 to TRBJ2-7; the D gene is possibly TRBD1 (6 bases). Germline-derived CDR1 and CDR2 are SGHTA and FQGNSA. Trimming stripped 2 bases from V and 4 bases from J, with 15 bases between. The CDR3 covers 15 residues.

A few counts support this clone. V and J are TRBV7-8 and TRBJ1-4; TRBD1 matches at 7 bases. Germline V gene lookup returns CDR1 SGHVS and CDR2 FQNEAQ. CDR3 size: 14 residues. Unmatched junction bases numbered 5, after V lost 5 bases and J lost 5 bases. The CDR3 nucleotides are TGTGCCAGCAGCCAGGACAGGATCAATGAAAAACTGTTTTTT. Translated, it gives CASSQDRINEKLFF.

A single count supports this clone. V gene TRBV7-9 combines with J gene TRBJ2-7, with a possible D match to TRBD1 (5 bases). The germline V and J ends were trimmed by 3 bases and 9 bases, with 21 bases remaining between them. This CDR3 is 15 amino acids long. Germline V gene lookup returns CDR1 SEHNR and CDR2 FQNEAQ (reference sequence). DNA for the CDR3: TGTGCCAGCAGCTTGACAGCTTCCCCTGGAGTTAGGCAGTACTTC. It yields the protein CASSLTASPGVRQYF.

Points on this clone: The same CDR3 also results from other DNA sequences found in this sample. Written as DNA, the CDR3 is TGTGCCAGCAGTCGGCAGGGTTCTGGAAACACCATATATTTT. Translation gives CASSRQGSGNTIYF. The V call is TRBV27, the J call TRBJ1-3, with D tentatively TRBD1 (5 bases). The germline V and J ends were trimmed by 5 bases and 1 base, with 9 bases remaining between them. From germline, CDR1 is MNHEY and CDR2 SMNVEV (reference sequence). The CDR3 is 14 residues long.